This TCR beta chain appears in the sequencing data of a study of fetal regulatory T cell absence and autoimmunity. Turning to the study itself: The IPEX patients lacked clinical diabetes but had exocrine pancreas autoimmunity.

To note about this clone: Its antigen is as yet unknown.

TCRdb keeps only in-frame clones here, not all; method: immunoSEQ multiplex PCR. The table has approximately 94,000 clones, around 72% seen once. The V segment lost 4 bases and the J segment 3 bases; nucleotides outside the gene matches: 10. The germline gives CDR1 SGHRS, CDR2 YFSETQ. The CDR3 sequence is 16 residues long. General study points: Pancreas TCRs were oligoclonally enriched versus cord blood, some clones over 85-fold. Broadly similar TRB gene family usage was seen in pancreas and cord blood.

The sequence came from a male donor with IPEX syndrome. Input material: pancreas tissue. The chain combines TRBV5-1 with TRBJ2-7; 10 bases match TRBD2. The DNA of the CDR3 is TGCGCCAGCAGCCCTCCTAGCGGGAGTATCGTCTACGAGCAGTACTTC. Its translation: CASSPPSGSIVYEQYF. The whole variable domain, remainder taken from reference TRBV5-1 and TRBJ2-7, is KAGVTQTPRYLIKTRGQQVTLSCSPISGHRSVSWYQQTPGQGLQFLFEYFSETQRNKGNFPGRFSGRQFSNSRSEMNVSTLELGDSALYLCASSPPSGSIVYEQYFGPGTRLTVT.